Shown below are 28 T cell receptor beta chains from a single sample sequenced in a study of CD8 T cells in ankylosing spondylitis. TCRdb used MiXCR to reprocess the 5' RACE reads, holding one entry per CDR3 protein. Among about 250,000 distinct CDR3 sequences listed, 32% were seen once. The sequenced material came from blood, either unsorted or a sorted T cell fraction (not recorded which). These receptors were taken from a male donor with ankylosing spondylitis or in good health (not recorded which).

V is TRBV5-6 and J is TRBJ2-1; D is ambiguous. The CDR3 has 9 amino acids. Germline V gene sequence: CDR1 SGHDT, CDR2 YYEEEE. V was clipped by 8 bases and J by 11 bases, with 8 bases between them. CDR3 region: CASGQQQFF. DNA for the CDR3: TGTGCCAGTGGCCAGCAGCAGTTCTTC.

This clonotype was counted only a few times. The CDR3 region is CASSHAPQGGEQYF. CDR3 nucleotide sequence: TGCGCCAGCAGCCATGCGCCCCAGGGTGGGGAGCAGTACTTC. The chain couples TRBV4-1 to TRBJ2-7; D perhaps matches TRBD1 (5 bases). The CDR3 is 14 residues long. Germline CDR1 is MGHRA and CDR2 is YSYEKL. V was clipped by 3 bases and J by 7 bases, with 16 bases between them.

J is TRBJ2-3 and V is TRBV9, with D hard to call. The germline V gene has CDR1 SGDLS and CDR2 YYNGEE. Trimming cost V 4 bases and J 1 base, with 10 bases left between them. The CDR3 sequence is 14 residues long. In DNA form, the CDR3 reads TGTGCCAGCAGCACCCTTGGGGGCACAGATACGCAGTATTTT. Protein: CASSTLGGTDTQYF.

The rearrangement uses TRBV9 and TRBJ2-2, with a tentative D call TRBD1 (6 bases). Germline V gene sequence: CDR1 SGDLS, CDR2 YYNGEE. The CDR3 covers 14 residues. V lost 1 base to trimming and J lost 7 bases, with 11 bases between them. CDR3 amino acids: CASSVSKGGGELFF. The CDR3 DNA sequence: TGTGCCAGCAGCGTATCAAAAGGGGGCGGGGAGCTGTTTTTT.

The sample holds a few counts of this clonotype. CDR3 protein: CASSRHLETQYF. The DNA of the CDR3 is TGTGCCAGCAGCCGCCACCTGGAGACCCAGTACTTC. V gene TRBV7-2 combines with J gene TRBJ2-5; D is uncertain. The V end was cut by 5 bases, the J end by 5 bases, with 9 bases between. Germline V CDR1 and CDR2: SGHTA, FQGNSA. CDR3 length: 12 residues.

This clonotype was recorded a few times. CDR3 sequence reads: CSARLVPRAYNEQFF. In nucleotides, the CDR3 is TGCAGTGCTAGATTAGTCCCGCGGGCCTACAATGAGCAGTTCTTC. The V and J genes are TRBV20-1 and TRBJ2-1; D might be TRBD2 (5 bases). The CDR3 has 15 amino acids. V was trimmed by 2 bases and J by 2 bases, leaving 13 bases between them. CDR1 is DFQATT, CDR2 SNEGSKA, per germline (reference sequence).

V and J are TRBV10-3 and TRBJ2-5, with 7 positions matching TRBD1. V trimming: 6 bases; J trimming: 0 bases; junction bases outside the gene matches: 7. CDR1 and CDR2 from the germline V gene are ENHRY and SYGVKD. This CDR3 is built from 15 residues. The CDR3, as DNA: TGTGCCATCAGGGACAGGAACGCGCACCAAGAGACCCAGTACTTC. This gives the protein CAIRDRNAHQETQYF.

This clonotype has only one observation. The V gene is TRBV29-1, the J gene TRBJ2-3; maybe TRBD2 (6 bases). V lost 2 bases and J 3 bases, leaving 9 bases between the germline ends. Germline V lookup: CDR1 SQVTM, CDR2 ANQGSEA. The CDR3 is made up of 13 amino acids. CDR3 DNA sequence: TGCAGCGTTGAATTCGGGGGAACAGATACGCAGTATTTT. Translating gives CSVEFGGTDTQYF.

This clonotype was recorded at least ten times. The chain combines TRBV29-1 with TRBJ1-2; no firm D call. V was cut by 4 bases and J by 8 bases, with 5 bases left in between. This CDR3 has 9 residues. Per germline, CDR1 SQVTM and CDR2 ANQGSEA. The CDR3 spells CSVGGGYTF. DNA for the CDR3: TGCAGCGTTGGAGGCGGCTACACCTTC.

The CDR3 coding sequence is TGTGCCAGCAGTTACGGGAGCGGCGGATATACGCAGTATTTT. Its translation is CASSYGSGGYTQYF. The chain employs TRBV6-5 and TRBJ2-3; D perhaps matches TRBD2 (5 bases). Deletions cut 2 bases from V and 7 bases from J, with 13 bases between. The CDR3 runs 14 residues. CDR1 and CDR2 from the germline V gene are MNHEY and SVGAGI.

A few counts support this clonotype. The rearrangement uses TRBV6-5 and TRBJ2-4; 10 bases agree with TRBD1. The CDR3 runs to 17 residues. CDR1 and CDR2 (germline): MNHEY, SVGAGI. Losses at the gene ends were 4 bases for V and 8 bases for J; bases not matched to a gene: 14. This CDR3 reads CASSLGQGESPGDIQYF. The CDR3 DNA follows: TGTGCCAGCAGTTTAGGACAGGGGGAGTCCCCTGGTGACATTCAGTACTTC.

The chain links TRBV12-3 or TRBV12-4 to TRBJ2-5; D is unresolved. V shed 6 bases and J shed 5 bases, with 13 bases lying between them. This CDR3 is built from 13 residues. In DNA, the CDR3 is TGTGCCAGCAGCCCTAACCGCGACGAGACCCAGTACTTC. As protein: CASSPNRDETQYF.

CDR3 in amino acids: CASTRLAGAYEQYF. Written as DNA, the CDR3 is TGTGCCAGCACCAGACTAGCGGGGGCCTACGAGCAGTACTTC. This chain connects TRBV28 to TRBJ2-7; 12 bases align to TRBD2. The CDR3 runs 14 residues. Per the germline V gene, CDR1 is MDHEN and CDR2 is SYDVKM. Trimming at V came to 7 bases and at J to 2 bases, leaving 3 bases not matched to a gene.

The chain couples TRBV5-6 to TRBJ2-7, with D uncertain. The CDR3 consists of 15 residues. V lost 4 bases to trimming and J lost 1 base, with 15 bases between them. Per the germline V gene, CDR1 is SGHDT and CDR2 is YYEEEE. The CDR3 sequence: CASSPAGRVSYEQYF. Here the CDR3 DNA reads TGTGCCAGCAGCCCAGCCGGCAGAGTTTCCTACGAGCAGTACTTC.

For the CDR3, the DNA is TGTGCCAGCAGCTCCCGTTTTCCTAGCGGACGCACAGATACGCAGTATTTT. This sequence encodes CASSSRFPSGRTDTQYF. This sequence joins TRBV11-2 and TRBJ2-3, with 7 bases aligning to TRBD2. Germline lookup yields CDR1 SGHAT and CDR2 FQNNGV. This CDR3 is 17 amino acids long. With V trimmed by 4 bases and J by 1 base, 11 bases remained unmatched.

V gene TRBV20-1 combines with J gene TRBJ1-1; D might be TRBD1 (6 bases). V lost 0 bases to trimming and J lost 10 bases, with 15 bases between them. The CDR3 runs to 13 residues. In germline, CDR1 is DFQATT, CDR2 SNEGSKA (reference sequence). The DNA of the CDR3 is TGCAGTGCTAGAGATCCAACGGGGGGCGTAGCTTTCTTT. Translated: CSARDPTGGVAFF.

In its sample, this clonotype was seen a few times. The chain joins TRBV18 to TRBJ2-2, with D perhaps TRBD1 or TRBD2 (5 bases each). The length of the CDR3 is 17 residues. The germline CDR1 and CDR2 sequences are KGHSH and LQKENI. V was trimmed by 5 bases and J by 0 bases, leaving 16 bases between them. The CDR3 DNA is TGTGCCAGCTCAAAGCCGGGACCGGGAACGAACACCGGGGAGCTGTTTTTT. Protein: CASSKPGPGTNTGELFF. The variable domain in full, with the rest retrieved from reference TRBV18 and TRBJ2-2, is NAGVMQNPRHLVRRRGQEARLRCSPMKGHSHVYWYRQLPEEGLKFMVYLQKENIIDESGMPKERFSAEFPKEGPSILRIQQVVRGDSAAYFCASSKPGPGTNTGELFFGEGSRLTVL.

The J gene is TRBJ1-1, the V gene TRBV2, with a tentative D call TRBD1 (6 bases). V was shortened by 1 base and J by 1 base, with 10 bases between the two germline ends. Germline values: CDR1 SNHLY, CDR2 FYNNEI. CDR3 size: 15 residues. Here the CDR3 reads CASSEDRAPNTEAFF. The CDR3 bases are TGTGCCAGCAGTGAAGACAGGGCTCCGAACACTGAAGCTTTCTTT.

This clonotype was detected once. The chain carries TRBV7-6 and TRBJ2-7; D gene ambiguous. This CDR3 has 14 amino acids. Per germline, CDR1 SGHVS and CDR2 FNYEAQ. Trimming shortened V by 5 bases and J by 4 bases, and 15 bases separated the two germline ends. In DNA form, the CDR3 reads TGTGCCAGCAGCCTTGGGCCAGGAGATTACGAGCAGTACTTC. Amino acid sequence: CASSLGPGDYEQYF.

This clonotype was observed a few times. The chain has TRBV10-3 and TRBJ2-7; TRBD1 matches 11 bases. CDR3 length: 14 residues. Germline loops: CDR1 ENHRY, CDR2 SYGVKD. V gave up 11 bases and J gave up 2 bases; unmatched junction bases: 8. CDR3 sequence (DNA): TGTGCCGCCACGTGGGACAGGGGGGCCTACGAGCAGTACTTC. Protein product: CAATWDRGAYEQYF.

The chain couples TRBV27 to TRBJ1-1; D is possibly TRBD1 (5 bases). This CDR3 has 15 residues. Per the germline V gene, CDR1 is MNHEY and CDR2 is SMNVEV (reference sequence). Between the trimmed V and J ends, which lost 6 bases and 0 bases, there was a span of 14 bases. The CDR3 DNA reads as TGTGCCAGCAGGACGCTGACAGATTTGAACACTGAAGCTTTCTTT. Amino acid sequence: CASRTLTDLNTEAFF.

The rearrangement links TRBV4-2 to TRBJ2-7, with D possibly matching TRBD1 (6 bases). Germline V lookup: CDR1 LGHNA, CDR2 YNFKEQ. V lost 2 bases to trimming and J lost 6 bases, with 11 bases between them. CDR3 length: 13 residues. CDR3 residues: CASSQRLGGEQYF. CDR3 DNA: TGTGCCAGCAGCCAAAGATTAGGGGGCGAGCAGTACTTC.

The chain couples TRBV20-1 to TRBJ2-3; D is possibly TRBD1 (6 bases). Looked up from germline, CDR1 is DFQATT and CDR2 is SNEGSKA (reference sequence). There are 15 residues in the CDR3. V lost 0 bases and J 5 bases, leaving 15 bases between the germline ends. As DNA, the CDR3 is TGCAGTGCTAGAGATCTGAGGGGGATAGGAGATACGCAGTATTTT. Its protein is CSARDLRGIGDTQYF.

The gene calls are TRBV5-5 and TRBJ1-2; a weak D match, TRBD1 (5 bases). Looked up from germline, CDR1 is SGHKS and CDR2 is YYEKEE (reference sequence). CDR3 size: 17 residues. The V end lost 1 base, the J end lost 1 base, and 17 bases lay between the germline ends. This chain's CDR3 is CASSLLVVGGDNYGYTF. In DNA, the CDR3 is TGTGCCAGCAGCTTGTTGGTAGTCGGGGGGGATAACTATGGCTACACCTTC.

The chain carries TRBV5-1 and TRBJ1-1, with D unresolved. Deletions cut 2 bases from V and 0 bases from J, with 11 bases between. There are 15 residues in the CDR3. Germline V gene sequence: CDR1 SGHRS, CDR2 YFSETQ. The CDR3 is CASSFGYSLNTEAFF. CDR3 DNA sequence: TGCGCCAGCAGCTTCGGCTACAGTCTGAACACTGAAGCTTTCTTT. The complete variable domain, with remaining parts taken from reference TRBV5-1 and TRBJ1-1, reads KAGVTQTPRYLIKTRGQQVTLSCSPISGHRSVSWYQQTPGQGLQFLFEYFSETQRNKGNFPGRFSGRQFSNSRSEMNVSTLELGDSALYLCASSFGYSLNTEAFFGQGTRLTVV.

This chain uses TRBV5-1 with TRBJ2-1; 12 positions agree with TRBD2. J was trimmed by 7 bases and V by 1 base; bases with no gene match: 12. The CDR3 totals 18 residues. Germline V lookup: CDR1 SGHRS, CDR2 YFSETQ. The CDR3 is CASSLWTSGVGRLNEQFF. In DNA, the CDR3 is TGCGCCAGCAGCTTGTGGACTAGCGGGGTGGGGCGGTTAAATGAGCAGTTCTTC. The whole variable domain, remainder taken from reference TRBV5-1 and TRBJ2-1, is KAGVTQTPRYLIKTRGQQVTLSCSPISGHRSVSWYQQTPGQGLQFLFEYFSETQRNKGNFPGRFSGRQFSNSRSEMNVSTLELGDSALYLCASSLWTSGVGRLNEQFFGPGTRLTVL.

This clonotype has just a few counts. The rearrangement joins TRBV12-3 or TRBV12-4 to TRBJ2-3; D is perhaps TRBD1 or TRBD2 (7 bases each). The CDR3 contains 14 residues. With 3 bases removed from V and 6 bases from J, the gap between germline ends came to 13 bases. In DNA, the CDR3 is TGTGCCAGCAGTTTCCAGGGGGGGGTTGATACGCAGTATTTT. Translating gives CASSFQGGVDTQYF.

This clonotype was found a few times. This chain links TRBV20-1 with TRBJ1-2, with D perhaps TRBD1 (6 bases). Between the trimmed V and J ends, which lost 3 bases and 5 bases, there was a span of 13 bases. This CDR3 is 13 amino acids long. From germline, CDR1 is DFQATT and CDR2 SNEGSKA (reference sequence). This chain's CDR3 is CSARGAAGYGYTF. As DNA, the CDR3 is TGCAGTGCTAGGGGGGCTGCGGGATATGGCTACACCTTC.